This T cell receptor beta chain was sequenced during a study of CD8 T cells in ankylosing spondylitis. Study-level results: The authors found the disease-linked clones to be CD8+ and relatively rare in peripheral blood. Characteristic, it appeared, of ankylosing spondylitis blood was a TCR beta motif of eight highly homologous variants. Reportedly, disease-linked clones are significantly enriched in ankylosing spondylitis patients' matched synovial fluid.

Germline CDR1 is MNHNS and CDR2 is SASEGT. Trimming pared 11 bases from V and 1 base from J, leaving 25 bases between. The CDR3 runs to 17 residues. This clonotype was counted at least ten times. What it recognizes is unknown. Libraries for TCR beta were made by quantitative 5'-RACE with molecular barcodes. TCRdb reprocessed the 5' RACE reads with MiXCR, giving one entry per CDR3 protein. Of 150,000 to 200,000 distinct CDR3 sequences in the sample, roughly a third were seen once. The TCR originated in a male donor with ankylosing spondylitis. The V call is TRBV6-1, the J call TRBJ2-3; no clear D. Sequencing was done on a sample of synovial fluid, either unsorted or a sorted T cell fraction (not recorded which). CDR3: CAPPVGGRPYRTDTQYF. DNA for the CDR3: TGTGCCCCCCCCGTGGGCGGCCGCCCCTATCGCACAGATACGCAGTATTTT.